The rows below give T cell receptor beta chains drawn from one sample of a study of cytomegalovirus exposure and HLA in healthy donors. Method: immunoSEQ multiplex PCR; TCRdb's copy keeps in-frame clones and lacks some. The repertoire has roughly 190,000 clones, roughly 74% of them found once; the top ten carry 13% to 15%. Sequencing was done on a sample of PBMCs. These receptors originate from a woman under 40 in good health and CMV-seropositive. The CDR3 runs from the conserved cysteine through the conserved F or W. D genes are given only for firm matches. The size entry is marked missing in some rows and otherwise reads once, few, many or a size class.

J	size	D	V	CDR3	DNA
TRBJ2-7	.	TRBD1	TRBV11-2	CASSRGTGGWDEQYF	TGTGCCAGCAGCAGAGGGACAGGGGGCTGGGACGAGCAGTACTTC
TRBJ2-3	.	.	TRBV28	CASSSADTQYF	TGTGCCAGCAGTAGCGCTGATACGCAGTATTTT
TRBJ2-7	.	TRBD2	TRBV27	CASSPRGAGEPYEQYF	TGTGCCAGCAGTCCCCGTGGGGCGGGAGAACCCTACGAGCAGTACTTC
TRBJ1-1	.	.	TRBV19	CASILTAGADTEAFF	TGTGCCAGTATCCTTACCGCGGGGGCGGACACTGAAGCTTTCTTT
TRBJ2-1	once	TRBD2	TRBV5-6	CASSLVGTSGSGNEQFF	TGTGCCAGCAGCTTGGTTGGGACTAGCGGGAGTGGGAATGAGCAGTTCTTC
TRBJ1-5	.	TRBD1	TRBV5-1	CASSLAGTDGYSNQPQHF	TGCGCCAGCAGCTTGGCCGGGACAGACGGCTATAGCAATCAGCCCCAGCATTTT
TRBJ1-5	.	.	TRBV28	CASSSLEWYSNQPQHF	TGTGCCAGCAGTAGTCTAGAGTGGTATAGCAATCAGCCCCAGCATTTT
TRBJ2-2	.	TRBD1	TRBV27	CASSSYRGPPGELFF	TGTGCCAGCAGTTCCTACAGGGGGCCGCCCGGGGAGCTGTTTTTT
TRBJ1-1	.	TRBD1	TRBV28	CASSAGGTEAFF	TGTGCCAGCAGTGCAGGGGGCACTGAAGCTTTCTTT
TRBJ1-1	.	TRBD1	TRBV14	CASSQDPGTATNTEAFF	TGTGCCAGCAGCCAAGATCCCGGGACAGCGACTAACACTGAAGCTTTCTTT
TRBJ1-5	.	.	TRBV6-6	CASSLDNSNQPQHF	TGTGCCAGCAGTCTCGACAATAGCAATCAGCCCCAGCATTTT
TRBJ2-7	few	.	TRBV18	CASSPTVPNSYEQYF	TGTGCCAGCTCACCAACAGTCCCTAACTCCTACGAGCAGTACTTC
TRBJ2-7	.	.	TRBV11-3	CASSLIGSNYEQYF	TGTGCCAGCAGCTTAATAGGGAGCAACTACGAGCAGTACTTC
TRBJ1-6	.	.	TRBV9	CASSVLGNNSPLHF	TGTGCCAGCAGCGTACTCGGGAATAATTCACCCCTCCACTTT
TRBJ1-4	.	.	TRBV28	CASSLSLGVGDEKLFF	TGTGCCAGCAGTTTATCCCTCGGGGTCGGGGATGAAAAACTGTTTTTT
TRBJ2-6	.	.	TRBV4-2	CASSQDSTGTTIAGANVLTF	TGTGCCAGCAGCCAAGATAGCACCGGGACAACCATAGCTGGGGCCAACGTCCTGACTTTC
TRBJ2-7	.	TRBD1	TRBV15	CATSRGRTGGWYEQYF	TGTGCCACCAGCAGAGGCAGGACAGGGGGATGGTACGAGCAGTACTTC
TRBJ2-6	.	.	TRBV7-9	CASSLGLGPGANVLTF	TGTGCCAGCAGCTTAGGCTTGGGGCCTGGGGCCAACGTCCTGACTTTC
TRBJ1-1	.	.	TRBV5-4	CASSPLAPTGYTEAFF	TGTGCCAGCAGCCCCCTAGCTCCGACAGGCTACACTGAAGCTTTCTTT
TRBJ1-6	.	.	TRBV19	CASSAYRDSPLHF	TGTGCCAGTAGTGCCTACAGGGACTCACCCCTCCACTTT
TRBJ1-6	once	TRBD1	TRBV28	CASSFGTGESPLHF	TGTGCCAGCAGTTTTGGGACAGGCGAATCACCCCTCCACTTT
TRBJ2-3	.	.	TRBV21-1	CASARRGGPSDTQYF	TGTGCCAGCGCAAGGAGAGGGGGACCTTCAGATACGCAGTATTTT
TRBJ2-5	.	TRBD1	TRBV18	CASSQGQQETQYF	TGTGCCAGCTCCCAGGGACAGCAAGAGACCCAGTACTTC
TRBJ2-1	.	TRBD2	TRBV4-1	CASRPRAGVDNEQFF	TGCGCCAGCAGGCCAAGAGCGGGGGTTGACAATGAGCAGTTCTTC
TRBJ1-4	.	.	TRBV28	CASSLGGRHSDNEKLFF	TGTGCCAGCAGTTTGGGAGGTCGACACTCGGATAATGAAAAACTGTTTTTT
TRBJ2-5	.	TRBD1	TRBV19	CASSIEGQGEETQYF	TGTGCCAGTAGTATAGAGGGACAGGGAGAAGAGACCCAGTACTTC
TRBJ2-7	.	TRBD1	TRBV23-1	CASSQSSGTVYEQYF	TGCGCCAGCAGTCAATCCTCCGGGACAGTCTACGAGCAGTACTTC
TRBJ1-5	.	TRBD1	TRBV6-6	CASSYGTGGEQPQHF	TGTGCCAGCAGTTACGGGACAGGGGGCGAACAGCCCCAGCATTTT
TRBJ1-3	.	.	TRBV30	CAWSYWPGNTIYF	TGTGCCTGGAGTTATTGGCCTGGAAACACCATATATTTT
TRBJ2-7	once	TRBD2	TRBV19	CASSISGSYEQYF	TGTGCCAGTAGCATTAGCGGGAGTTACGAGCAGTACTTC
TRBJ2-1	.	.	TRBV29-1	CSVVLDLRENEQFF	TGCAGCGTTGTCCTGGACCTCAGGGAAAATGAGCAGTTCTTC
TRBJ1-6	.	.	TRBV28	CASSYPLASPLHF	TGTGCCAGCAGCTACCCCCTAGCGTCACCCCTCCACTTT
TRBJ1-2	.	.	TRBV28	CASSLPGTPLGYTF	TGTGCCAGCAGTTTACCCGGGACACCTCTCGGCTACACCTTC
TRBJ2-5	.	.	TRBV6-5	CASSSRELQETQYF	TGTGCCAGCAGTTCCCGGGAGTTACAAGAGACCCAGTACTTC
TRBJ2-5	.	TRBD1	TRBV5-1	CASSGGTGGAETQYF	TGCGCCAGCAGCGGAGGGACAGGGGGCGCCGAGACCCAGTACTTC
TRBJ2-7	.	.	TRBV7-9	CASSLNSYEQYF	TGTGCCAGCAGCTTAAACAGCTACGAGCAGTACTTC
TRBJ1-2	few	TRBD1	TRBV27	CASSPRTGEAANYGYTF	TGTGCCAGCAGTCCTAGGACAGGGGAGGCGGCTAACTATGGCTACACCTTC
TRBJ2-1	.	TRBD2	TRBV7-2	CASRLTSGGYNEQFF	TGTGCCAGCAGACTGACTAGCGGAGGCTACAATGAGCAGTTCTTC
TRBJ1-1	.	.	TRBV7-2	CASTSRGGRTEAFF	TGTGCCAGCACCTCCCGGGGGGGCAGGACTGAAGCTTTCTTT
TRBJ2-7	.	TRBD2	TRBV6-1	CASSGRTPPSGGAYEQYF	TGTGCCAGCAGTGGGCGTACCCCTCCTAGCGGGGGGGCCTACGAGCAGTACTTC
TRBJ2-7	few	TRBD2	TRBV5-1	CASSLGLAGVQFFNEQYF	TGCGCCAGCAGCTTAGGACTAGCGGGAGTACAGTTCTTTAACGAGCAGTACTTC
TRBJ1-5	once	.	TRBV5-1	CASSLGQGQPQHF	TGCGCCAGCAGCTTGGGGCAGGGCCAGCCCCAGCATTTT
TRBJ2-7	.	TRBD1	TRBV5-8	CASSRGRNYEQYF	TGTGCCAGCAGCAGGGGGCGTAACTACGAGCAGTACTTC
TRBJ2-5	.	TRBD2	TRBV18	CASSPLPSGAYQETQYF	TGTGCCAGCTCACCCCTCCCTAGCGGGGCCTACCAAGAGACCCAGTACTTC
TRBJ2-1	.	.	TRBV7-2	CASSLAGVGEQFF	TGTGCCAGCAGCTTAGCGGGAGTGGGTGAGCAGTTCTTC
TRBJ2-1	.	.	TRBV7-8	CASSPNRAPYNEQFF	TGTGCCAGCAGCCCAAACAGGGCTCCCTACAATGAGCAGTTCTTC
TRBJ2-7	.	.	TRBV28	CASSFRDRPYEQYF	TGTGCCAGCAGTTTTCGTGACAGGCCCTACGAGCAGTACTTC
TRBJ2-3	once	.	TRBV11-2	CASSLRGQSTDTQYF	TGTGCCAGCAGCTTAAGGGGACAAAGCACAGATACGCAGTATTTT
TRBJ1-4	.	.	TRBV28	CASSPRTDRNEKLFF	TGTGCCAGCAGTCCGAGGACAGATAGAAATGAAAAACTGTTTTTT
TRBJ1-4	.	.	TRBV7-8	CASSLALLPTNEKLFF	TGTGCCAGCAGCTTAGCGCTATTACCAACTAATGAAAAACTGTTTTTT
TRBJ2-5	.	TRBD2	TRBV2	CASSRGLAGGYQETQYF	TGTGCCAGCAGTCGGGGACTAGCGGGAGGGTACCAAGAGACCCAGTACTTC